This T cell receptor beta chain derives from a study of blood T cell repertoires in COVID-19 (dated by TCRdb to 2019 to 2021). For the study in its entirety: The collaborator samples originated in the United States, Italy and Spain and spanned the acute and convalescent phases of COVID-19. Samples came from the ongoing ImmuneRACE study (first 160 participants) plus 1,254 subjects from 6 global collaborators. Where available, HLA class I and class II types were taken from metadata supplied by the sample provider and were not determined by assay-based typing. A de-identified subject ID, COVID-19 status, age in years and sex were almost always included in the sample metadata. The repertoires were released in a freely available public database intended as a resource for research on the immune response to SARS-CoV-2. Deeply sampled blood TCRbeta repertoires from subjects exposed to, actively infected with, or recovered from COVID-19 were included in the dataset. The prospective study material was composed of cDNA or gDNA derived from T cells, B-cell-depleted T cells, or PBMCs.

The CDR3 starts with the cysteine, ends with the valine, and has 16 residues. CDR3 DNA only is kept here, 48 bases in frame from base 1. One collaborating source in Seattle enrolled patients during active infection and followed them longitudinally through the course of disease. Each collaborating institution followed its own protocols to collect whole blood in K2EDTA tubes. For TCRbeta analysis, collaborators shipped samples in one of three forms: frozen whole blood, isolated PBMCs, or DNA extracted from either of those sample types. Turning to this clone: Its antigen target is currently unknown. The input lacks base qualities; no much larger clone sits a single base away.

The paper's findings and limits, for the study overall: How much clinical and demographic metadata was included differed by source and by participant, and the metadata was provided uncurated.

TCRbeta CDR3 regions were amplified from genomic DNA using the immunoSEQ Assay, a bias-controlled multiplex PCR. The study's own analysis went as follows. The number of nucleated cells in each sample was estimated from the amplification of reference gene primers within the assay. To quantify the absolute abundance of each unique TCRbeta CDR3 rearrangement, sequence reads were collapsed and filtered. Productive Simpson clonality was computed per sample as the square root of Simpson's diversity index over productive rearrangements. TCRdb limited this immuneACCESS table to in-frame rearrangements with V and J called. A share of clones is missing; checked studies link under half to unresolved V genes, and the rest is unexplained. The D gene and trimming were derived from the DNA, and the V and J assignments and clone size from that table. This sample lists 150,000 to 200,000 clones; roughly 82% were detected once. The ten largest clones capture under 9% of the sample.

The origin of this receptor is a woman aged 40 to 49 with COVID-19, enrolled during active disease. The V and J genes are TRBV21-1 and TRBJ2-7; the D call in the table, TRBD2, was not verified against the DNA. TRBV21-1 is a pseudogene segment. Sequenced input: peripheral blood. The nucleotide sequence is TGTGCCAGCAGCAAAGGGGGCGGGGGTAAGGCGTCCGAGCAGTACGTC. This sequence encodes CASSKGGGGKASEQYV.